This TCR beta chain came from a study of blood T cell repertoires in COVID-19. V lost 2 bases to trimming and J lost 0 bases, with 11 bases between them. Per the germline V gene, CDR1 is LNHDA and CDR2 is SQIVND (reference sequence). The CDR3 runs 15 residues. This clone was recorded only once. Sequenced by immunoSEQ multiplex PCR; TCRdb stores in-frame clones only, minus some. The data hold about 410,000 clones, with around 91% observed a single time. The sample taken for sequencing was peripheral blood. This TCR came from a middle-aged woman with COVID-19, enrolled during active disease. V is TRBV19 and J is TRBJ2-7; D remains unclear. The DNA of the CDR3 is TGTGCCAGTAGTATACATCTAGACGCCTCCTACGAGCAGTACTTC. It specifies CASSIHLDASYEQYF. The variable domain in full, completed from reference TRBV19 and TRBJ2-7, reads DGGITQSPKYLFRKEGQNVTLSCEQNLNHDAMYWYRQDPGQGLRLIYYSQIVNDFQKGDIAEGYSVSREKKESFPLTVTSAQKNPTAFYLCASSIHLDASYEQYFGPGTRLTVT.